This TCR beta chain was documented in a study of T cell repertoires in cytomegalovirus infection. TCRdb re-called the reads with MiXCR, one entry per CDR3 protein. Of a few hundred thousand distinct CDR3 sequences in the sample, about 13% were seen once. Germline V gene data show CDR1 as SEHNR and CDR2 as FQNEAQ (reference sequence). Trimming took 3 bases from V and 2 from J; bases not matched to a gene: 10. The CDR3 has 16 amino acids. This clonotype has more than one count but fewer than ten. The sample taken for sequencing was PBMCs. The gene calls are TRBV7-9 and TRBJ2-7; 7 nucleotides align to TRBD2. This TCR was recovered from a human donor in good health (CMV status not recorded). Some clones in this sample may be carry-over from other donors' samples. As DNA, the CDR3 is TGTGCCAGCAGCTTGGGGGGGGAGGGAGGTACCTACGAGCAGTACTTC. This encodes CASSLGGEGGTYEQYF.